These 9 T cell receptor beta chains came from one sample sequenced in a study of blood T cell repertoires in COVID-19. Method: immunoSEQ multiplex PCR; TCRdb's copy keeps in-frame clones and lacks some. Of about 400,000 clones listed, approximately 88% are singletons. The sample was peripheral blood. Every receptor here comes from a middle-aged man with acute or convalescent COVID-19.

The CDR3 DNA is TGTGCCCGGGAGGACTGGGAAGAGACCCAGTACTTC. It translates to CAREDWEETQYF. The J gene is TRBJ2-5, the V gene TRBV21-1; the table names TRBD2, a call not compared with the DNA. TRBV21-1 represents a pseudogene. The CDR3 extends over 12 amino acids.

This clone appeared a single time. The CDR3 sequence: CASSLQSSGRNPYEQYF. CDR3 in DNA: TGTGCCAGCAGTTTACAGTCAAGCGGGAGAAATCCCTACGAGCAGTACTTC. The genes are TRBV27 and TRBJ2-7, with 8 bases lining up with TRBD2. The CDR3 sequence is 17 residues long. The J segment lost 2 bases and the V segment lost 2 bases, leaving 11 bases of the junction unmatched. Germline CDR1 reads MNHEY; CDR2 reads SMNVEV (reference sequence).

The V and J genes are TRBV7-3 and TRBJ2-2; tentatively, D is TRBD1 (5 bases). Between the trimmed V and J ends, which lost 1 base and 4 bases, there was a span of 16 bases. The CDR3 is 17 residues long. Per germline, CDR1 SGHTA and CDR2 FQGTGA. Here the CDR3 reads CASSLNPVLGATGELFF. For the CDR3, the DNA is TGTGCCAGCAGCTTAAACCCCGTGTTAGGGGCCACCGGGGAGCTGTTTTTT.

The chain couples TRBV12-5 to TRBJ2-5; TRBD1 matches 8 bases. Per germline, CDR1 LGHNT and CDR2 FRNRAP. This CDR3 is 14 amino acids long. Unmatched junction bases numbered 4, after V lost 5 bases and J lost 2 bases. In nucleotides, the CDR3 is TGTGCTAGTGGTCTCGGACAGGGTCAAGAGACCCAGTACTTC. Its translation: CASGLGQGQETQYF.

This clone was seen just once. The chain carries TRBV21-1 and TRBJ1-1; the D call in the table, TRBD1, was not verified against the DNA. TRBV21-1 is tagged as a pseudogene. The CDR3 is 16 amino acids. DNA for the CDR3: TGTGCCAGCAGTGGTAGGGACAGGCTACGAAACACTGAAGCTTTCTTT. Protein product: CASSGRDRLRNTEAFF.

This rearrangement joins TRBV27 to TRBJ1-5, with TRBD1 as a possible D gene (6 bases). CDR1 is MNHEY, CDR2 SMNVEV, per germline (reference sequence). V shed 0 bases and J shed 9 bases, with 15 bases lying between them. The CDR3 runs 15 residues. CDR3 in amino acids: CASSLSGTPFWPQHF. DNA of the CDR3: TGTGCCAGCAGTTTATCCGGGACACCGTTTTGGCCCCAGCATTTT.

The chain has TRBV14 and TRBJ2-7; 9 bases map to TRBD1. CDR3 length: 13 residues. After removal of 2 bases from V and 5 bases from J, the junction contained 1 base not matched to a gene. Germline-derived CDR1 and CDR2 are SGHDN and FVKESK. The CDR3 bases are TGTGCCAGCAGCCAAAGGACAGGGGACGAGCAGTACTTC. Protein: CASSQRTGDEQYF.

The J gene is TRBJ2-7, the V gene TRBV27, with 8 bases matching TRBD2. The trim removed 6 bases at V and 2 bases at J, leaving 6 bases unmatched. CDR1 MNHEY and CDR2 SMNVEV come from the germline V gene (reference sequence). This CDR3 comprises 14 residues. The CDR3 reads CASRRGGFTYEQYF. The CDR3 coding sequence is TGTGCCAGCAGACGGGGGGGGTTCACCTACGAGCAGTACTTC.

V gene TRBV19 combines with J gene TRBJ2-2, with 8 bases that match TRBD2. Germline CDR1 reads LNHDA; CDR2 reads SQIVND (reference sequence). The V segment lost 7 bases and the J segment 2 bases; nucleotides outside the gene matches: 6. The CDR3 is made up of 15 amino acids. The CDR3 region has the DNA TGTGCCAGTACTGAGCGGGGGAGAAACACCGGGGAGCTGTTTTTT. Amino acid sequence: CASTERGRNTGELFF.